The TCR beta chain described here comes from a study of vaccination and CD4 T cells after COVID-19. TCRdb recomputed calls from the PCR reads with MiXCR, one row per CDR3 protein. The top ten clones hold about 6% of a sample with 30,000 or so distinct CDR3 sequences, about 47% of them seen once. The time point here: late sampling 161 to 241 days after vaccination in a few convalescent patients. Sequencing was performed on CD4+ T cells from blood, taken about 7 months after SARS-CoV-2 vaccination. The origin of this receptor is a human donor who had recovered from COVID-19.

The CDR3 sequence is CASRLLWSPGQYF. The CDR3 DNA is TGTGCCAGCAGATTACTTTGGTCTCCCGGCCAGTACTTC. V gene TRBV6-4 combines with J gene TRBJ2-5; no clear D gene. The CDR3 runs 13 residues. Germline V gene data show CDR1 as MRHNA and CDR2 as SNTAGT. V dropped 6 bases and J dropped 10 bases, with 18 bases sitting between them.